Reported below is one T cell receptor (beta chain). Sorting of unstimulated PBMCs yielded separate CD3+CD4+ and CD3+CD8+ fractions. This CDR3 has 15 amino acids. Trimming removed 4 bases from V and 2 bases from J; junction bases left unmatched: 5. Looked up from germline, CDR1 is SNHLY and CDR2 is FYNNEI. This sample was included in a study of T cell clones after liver transplantation. Repertoires were generated with immunoSEQ multiplex PCR, while TCRdb's copy carries only in-frame clones and drops some. This table holds about 70,000 clones, approximately 80% found once. This material consisted of CD4+ T cells from blood, taken 12 months after liver transplant. The TCR comes from a human patient who received a liver transplant. Some T cells may have come from the graft donor. The V and J genes are TRBV2 and TRBJ1-3; 7 bases line up with TRBD1. The CDR3 DNA sequence: TGTGCCAGCAGTGGACAGGGAAGACCTGGAAACACCATATATTTT. It specifies CASSGQGRPGNTIYF. Together with reference TRBV2 and TRBJ1-3, the CDR3 gives the full variable domain: EPEVTQTPSHQVTQMGQEVILRCVPISNHLYFYWYRQILGQKVEFLVSFYNNEISEKSEIFDDQFSVERPDGSNFTLKIRSTKLEDSAMYFCASSGQGRPGNTIYFGEGSWLTVV.